These 4 T cell receptor beta chains came from one sample sequenced in a study of T cell responses to AZD1222 COVID-19 vaccine (dated by TCRdb to the early 2020s). Libraries were made using the immunoSEQ multiplex PCR assay. Not all clones reach the TCRdb copy of this immuneACCESS table, which keeps in-frame sequences only. Checked studies attribute under half of the gap to unresolved V genes and leave the rest unexplained. For this sample there are over 85,000 clones; roughly four fifths appear just once. The ten most abundant clones make up 4% to 5% of the sample. The time point label, read with the paper, signifies: baseline before first vaccination. This specimen consisted of peripheral blood, obtained on day 0 of AZD1222 vaccination. These TCRs come from an adult in good health.

The CDR3 sequence: CAYEGRTTDTQYF. Here the CDR3 DNA reads TGTGCCTACGAGGGACGGACCACAGATACGCAGTATTTT. The chain has TRBV30 and TRBJ2-3; TRBD1 or TRBD2 may be the D gene (5 bases each). The ends were cut back, 7 bases at V and 2 bases at J, with 13 bases in the middle. The CDR3 consists of 13 residues. Looked up from germline, CDR1 is GTSNPN and CDR2 is SVGIG (reference sequence).

The V and J genes are TRBV24-1 and TRBJ2-5, with D unresolved. The CDR3 is made up of 15 amino acids. Germline CDR1 reads KGHDR; CDR2 reads SFDVKD. V shed 3 bases and J shed 0 bases, with 10 bases lying between them. CDR3 nucleotide sequence: TGTGCCACCAGTGATCGGACGGAGTACCAAGAGACCCAGTACTTC. Translated, it gives CATSDRTEYQETQYF.

J is TRBJ2-7 and V is TRBV19; 7 bases match TRBD1. The CDR3 has 16 residues. Germline CDR1 and CDR2: LNHDA and SQIVND (reference sequence). V trimming: 6 bases; J trimming: 2 bases; junction bases outside the gene matches: 13. The chain's CDR3 is CASSISKQTGTYEQYF. The CDR3 region has the DNA TGTGCCAGTAGCATTTCCAAGCAGACAGGGACCTACGAGCAGTACTTC.

The chain joins TRBV7-2 to TRBJ2-5; 16 bases fit TRBD2. Trimming took 5 bases from V and 6 from J; bases not matched to a gene: 9. The CDR3 loop spans 17 amino acids. Germline CDR1 reads SGHTA; CDR2 reads FQGNSA. CDR3 nucleotide sequence: TGTGCCAGCAGCCCCCGGGGACTAGCGGGGGGGATAAAGACCCAGTACTTC. Translating gives CASSPRGLAGGIKTQYF.